These 24 T cell receptor beta chains were all obtained from the same sample, sequenced in a study of T-cell memory formation after mild COVID-19. TCRdb re-derived calls from the 5' RACE reads in MiXCR, one entry per CDR3 protein. The data contain 85,000 to 120,000 distinct CDR3 sequences, about a sixth of them seen just once; the ten biggest clones take up around 28%. The sequenced material came from PBMCs or a T cell subset sorted from them (not recorded which). These receptor sequences come from an adult woman who had mild COVID-19 (a few samples of this study predate the infection). Cell type and time point are not known.

The table lists this clonotype with a few counts. This chain uses TRBV4-3 with TRBJ2-7; possible D gene TRBD1, 6 bases. Germline CDR1 reads LGHNA; CDR2 reads YSLEER. CDR3 length: 15 residues. The V and J ends lost 0 bases and 3 bases respectively, with 12 bases between them. CDR3 nucleotide sequence: TGCGCCAGCAGCCAAGATTGGGACAAAGGCTACGAGCAGTACTTC. This sequence encodes CASSQDWDKGYEQYF.

The gene calls are TRBV29-1 and TRBJ2-7; tentatively, D is TRBD2 (6 bases). The CDR3 has 11 residues. Trimming shortened V by 4 bases and J by 6 bases, and 10 bases separated the two germline ends. CDR1 and CDR2 (germline): SQVTM, ANQGSEA. For the CDR3, the DNA is TGCAGCGTTGCCGGGGGTGGCGAGCAGTACTTC. It is translated as CSVAGGGEQYF.

This chain connects TRBV10-3 to TRBJ1-6; no clear D gene. From germline, CDR1 is ENHRY and CDR2 SYGVKD. The CDR3 extends over 13 amino acids. V was shortened by 7 bases and J by 7 bases, with 11 bases between the two germline ends. The CDR3 loop reads CAINQDGNSPLHF. CDR3 DNA: TGTGCCATCAACCAGGACGGAAATTCACCCCTCCACTTT.

This chain links TRBV12-3 or TRBV12-4 with TRBJ2-3; no clear D. CDR3 length: 15 amino acids. V lost 6 bases and J 0 bases, leaving 13 bases between the germline ends. The CDR3, as DNA: TGTGCCAGCAGCCAGGTGGGGATTAGCACAGATACGCAGTATTTT. Translation gives CASSQVGISTDTQYF.

The chain recombines TRBV4-1 with TRBJ1-5, with 7 bases fitting TRBD1. Germline lookup yields CDR1 MGHRA and CDR2 YSYEKL. The CDR3 consists of 15 residues. The junction had 1 base not matched to a gene; V was cut back by 1 base and J by 1 base. CDR3 in DNA: TGCGCCAGCAGCCAAGTGACAGGGAGCAATCAGCCCCAGCATTTT. It translates to CASSQVTGSNQPQHF.

J is TRBJ2-7 and V is TRBV6-1; D is undetermined. Germline loops: CDR1 MNHNS, CDR2 SASEGT. Between the trimmed V and J ends, which lost 4 bases and 0 bases, there was a span of 13 bases. The CDR3 is made up of 15 amino acids. In DNA form, the CDR3 reads TGTGCCAGCAGTGGTACTGGGGTCGGCTCCTACGAGCAGTACTTC. It yields the protein CASSGTGVGSYEQYF.

The gene calls are TRBV6-5 and TRBJ2-3; D call uncertain. The V and J ends lost 2 bases and 5 bases respectively, with 5 bases between them. CDR1 is MNHEY and CDR2 is SVGAGI in the germline V gene. The CDR3 runs to 12 residues. This chain's CDR3 is CASSYVGDTQYF. In nucleotides, the CDR3 is TGTGCCAGCAGTTACGTGGGAGATACGCAGTATTTT.

This clonotype came up a few times. J is TRBJ2-7 and V is TRBV5-1; perhaps TRBD1 as D (6 bases). V lost 5 bases, J lost 7 bases, and 13 bases lay in between. CDR1 and CDR2 from the germline V gene are SGHRS and YFSETQ. The CDR3 runs 12 residues. This chain's CDR3 is CASSPGQLEQYF. CDR3 nucleotide sequence: TGCGCCAGCAGTCCAGGACAGTTGGAGCAGTACTTC.

Regarding this clonotype: The junction departs from the called germline gene at one end, perhaps through a read error. The chain has TRBV11-3 and TRBJ2-7; D is possibly TRBD2 (6 bases). The CDR3 runs 11 residues. Per the germline V gene, CDR1 is SGHNT and CDR2 is YENEEA. Written as DNA, the CDR3 is TGTGCCAGCAGCTTTAATGGGGAGGTTTTTTTC. Protein product: CASSFNGEVFF.

The V and J genes are TRBV7-1 and TRBJ1-1, with TRBD1 as a possible D gene (5 bases). TRBV7-1 carries the ORF label, with uncertain function. V lost 6 bases and J lost 6, with 20 bases in between. This CDR3 region has 15 residues. DNA of the CDR3: TGTGCCAGCAGATCCGCTGACAGTCACGGGGCTGAAGCTTTCTTT. This sequence encodes CASRSADSHGAEAFF.

J is TRBJ1-2 and V is TRBV2, with 7 bases identical to TRBD1. The germline gives CDR1 SNHLY, CDR2 FYNNEI. With 2 bases clipped from V and 3 bases from J, the junction kept 6 bases outside the gene matches. The CDR3 sequence is 15 residues long. CDR3 protein: CASSESRQGDYGYTF. CDR3 nucleotides: TGTGCCAGCAGTGAAAGTAGGCAGGGGGACTATGGCTACACCTTC.

This clonotype was detected only a few times. The rearrangement links TRBV6-2 or TRBV6-3 to TRBJ2-1, with D possibly being TRBD2 (6 bases). CDR1 and CDR2 from the germline V gene are MNHEY and SVGEGT. V lost 4 bases and J lost 7, with 20 bases in between. CDR3 length: 16 residues. This CDR3 is CASSSPGTPRQNEQFF. The CDR3 bases are TGTGCCAGCAGTTCTCCCGGGACTCCCCGGCAAAATGAGCAGTTCTTC.

Only a few counts were recorded for this clonotype. The chain combines TRBV5-1 with TRBJ1-1; D perhaps matches TRBD1 (6 bases). CDR1 and CDR2 (germline): SGHRS, YFSETQ. V was cut by 4 bases and J by 1 base, with 17 bases left in between. The CDR3 loop spans 16 amino acids. The CDR3 region is CASSPHREFANTEAFF. The CDR3 coding sequence is TGCGCCAGCAGCCCTCACAGGGAGTTTGCGAACACTGAAGCTTTCTTT. The whole variable domain, remainder taken from reference TRBV5-1 and TRBJ1-1, is KAGVTQTPRYLIKTRGQQVTLSCSPISGHRSVSWYQQTPGQGLQFLFEYFSETQRNKGNFPGRFSGRQFSNSRSEMNVSTLELGDSALYLCASSPHREFANTEAFFGQGTRLTVV.

The chain employs TRBV9 and TRBJ2-3, with D uncertain. Germline V CDR1 and CDR2: SGDLS, YYNGEE. The length of the CDR3 is 15 residues. V gave up 5 bases and J gave up 4 bases, with 17 bases separating them. CDR3 in amino acids: CASSSMMGAADTQYF. DNA for the CDR3: TGTGCCAGCAGTTCCATGATGGGCGCGGCAGATACGCAGTATTTT.

The chain links TRBV6-5 to TRBJ2-7; 11 nucleotides agree with TRBD1. CDR1 and CDR2 from the germline V gene are MNHEY and SVGAGI. CDR3 length: 15 residues. J gave up 7 bases and V 4 bases, and 9 bases lay outside the gene matches. The CDR3 loop reads CASSSAGTGGFEQYF. The CDR3 coding sequence is TGTGCCAGCAGTTCGGCCGGGACAGGGGGTTTTGAGCAGTACTTC.

This sequence joins TRBV20-1 and TRBJ2-1; D may be TRBD1 (6 bases). The CDR3 extends over 11 amino acids. V was clipped by 5 bases and J by 8 bases, with 10 bases between them. CDR1 and CDR2 (germline): DFQATT, SNEGSKA (reference sequence). In DNA form, the CDR3 reads TGCAGTGCTCCGGGACACTATGAGCAGTTCTTC. It translates to CSAPGHYEQFF.

This clonotype showed up just a few times. This chain joins TRBV10-3 and TRBJ2-1; 9 bases match TRBD1. V trimming: 4 bases; J trimming: 4 bases; junction bases outside the gene matches: 11. Germline values: CDR1 ENHRY, CDR2 SYGVKD. This CDR3 has 17 residues. As DNA, the CDR3 is TGTGCCATCAGTGGCGCCGACAGGGGGGGTACGTACAATGAGCAGTTCTTC. Protein sequence: CAISGADRGGTYNEQFF.

This clonotype has more than one count but fewer than ten. V is TRBV12-3 or TRBV12-4 and J is TRBJ1-1, with D hard to call. The CDR3 spans 11 residues. Trimming cost V 8 bases and J 6 bases, with 10 bases left between them. CDR3 residues: CASGLSAEAFF. CDR3 DNA: TGTGCCAGCGGCCTTTCAGCTGAAGCTTTCTTT.

The V gene is TRBV4-2, the J gene TRBJ2-3, with 8 nucleotides matching TRBD2. V lost 1 base and J lost 6; bases outside the gene matches: 9. This CDR3 is 16 amino acids long. Germline CDR1 reads LGHNA; CDR2 reads YNFKEQ. The CDR3 sequence: CASSQGSGLAADTQYF. Here the CDR3 DNA reads TGTGCCAGCAGCCAAGGGTCCGGACTAGCCGCCGATACGCAGTATTTT.

The genes are TRBV5-1 and TRBJ1-2; D unclear. The germline V gene has CDR1 SGHRS and CDR2 YFSETQ. V was trimmed by 0 bases and J by 10 bases, leaving 19 bases between them. This CDR3 spans 15 amino acids. The CDR3: CASSLDPGKSHLYTF. DNA of the CDR3: TGCGCCAGCAGCTTGGATCCGGGGAAGAGTCACCTCTACACCTTC.

The CDR3 bases are TGTGCCAGTAGTCTGGACCTTCTAGGGAGTCCCTACGAGCAGTACTTC. Translating it yields CASSLDLLGSPYEQYF. This chain links TRBV19 with TRBJ2-7, with TRBD2 as a possible D gene (5 bases). Trimming pared 5 bases from V and 2 bases from J, leaving 19 bases between. There are 16 residues in the CDR3. Germline loops: CDR1 LNHDA, CDR2 SQIVND (reference sequence).

This clonotype was seen more than once but under ten times. The chain couples TRBV7-9 to TRBJ2-1; the D is unclear. CDR1 is SEHNR and CDR2 is FQNEAQ in the germline V gene (reference sequence). Trimming shortened V by 0 bases and J by 4 bases, and 16 bases separated the two germline ends. The CDR3 extends over 17 amino acids. CDR3 sequence (DNA): TGTGCCAGCAGCTTAGCCGCTGCGGCCAAGGGTTACAATGAGCAGTTCTTC. Translating gives CASSLAAAAKGYNEQFF.

The J gene is TRBJ2-7, the V gene TRBV20-1; 11 positions agree with TRBD2. Germline V lookup: CDR1 DFQATT, CDR2 SNEGSKA (reference sequence). This CDR3 is 15 amino acids long. The ends lost 3 bases at V and 7 bases at J; junction bases unmatched: 11. CDR3 DNA: TGCAGTGCTAGGACGACTAGCGGGGCCCTTTTTGAGCAGTACTTC. Amino acid sequence: CSARTTSGALFEQYF.

This clonotype was recorded a few times. The chain recombines TRBV6-2 or TRBV6-3 with TRBJ1-1; D is undetermined. This CDR3 has 11 amino acids. The V and J ends lost 7 bases and 7 bases respectively, with 10 bases between them. Germline CDR1 is MNHEY and CDR2 is SVGEGT. In nucleotides, the CDR3 is TGTGCCAGCAACTTCCTTGGTGAAGCTTTCTTT. It is translated as CASNFLGEAFF.